This T cell receptor (beta chain) was captured by sequencing in a study of blood T cells in healthy people across ages. V was cut by 0 bases and J by 7 bases, with 12 bases left in between. The CDR3 contains 13 residues. Germline V gene lookup returns CDR1 SQVTM and CDR2 ANQGSEA. Then a second PCR, running about 7 to 11 cycles, was carried out with a sample-barcoded 5' primer and a J-beta primer mix. TCRdb reprocessed the 5' RACE reads with MiXCR, giving one entry per CDR3 protein. The table shows about 620,000 distinct CDR3 sequences, with roughly half occurring only once. This TCR was sampled from a woman of 80 years or more in good health. The chain carries TRBV29-1 and TRBJ1-2; no reliable D call. The sample was blood. CDR3 nucleotides: TGCAGCGTTGAAGACCTCGCAGGAGGTGGCTACACCTTC. It specifies CSVEDLAGGGYTF.